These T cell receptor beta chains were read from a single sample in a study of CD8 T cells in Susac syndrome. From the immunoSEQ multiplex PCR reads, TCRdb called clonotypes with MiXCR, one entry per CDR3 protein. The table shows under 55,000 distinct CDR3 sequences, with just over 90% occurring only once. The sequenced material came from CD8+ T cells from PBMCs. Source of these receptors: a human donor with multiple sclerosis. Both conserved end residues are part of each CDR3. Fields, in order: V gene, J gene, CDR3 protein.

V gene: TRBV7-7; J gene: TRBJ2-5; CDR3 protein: CASSPGRGVGETQYF
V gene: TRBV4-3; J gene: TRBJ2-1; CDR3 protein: CASSQGLASSYNEQFF
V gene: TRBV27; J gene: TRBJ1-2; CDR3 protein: CASSFGVNYGYTF
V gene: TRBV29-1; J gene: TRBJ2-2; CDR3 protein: CSVSGGGRRAGELFF
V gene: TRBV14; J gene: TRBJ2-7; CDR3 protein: CASSQARQLAYEQYF
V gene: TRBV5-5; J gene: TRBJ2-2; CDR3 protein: CASQVRGSTITGELFF
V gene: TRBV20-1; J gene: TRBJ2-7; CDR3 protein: CSASFPGPREQYF
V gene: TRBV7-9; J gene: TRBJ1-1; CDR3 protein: CASSLQGAKNTEAFF
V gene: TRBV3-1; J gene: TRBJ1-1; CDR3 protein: CASSPTTGVTEAFF
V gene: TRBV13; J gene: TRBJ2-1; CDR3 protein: CASSSETSGGKDEQFF
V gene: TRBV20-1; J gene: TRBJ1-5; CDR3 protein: CSARTAEVPYSNQPQHF
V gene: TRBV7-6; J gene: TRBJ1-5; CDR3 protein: CASSLYLDQPQHF
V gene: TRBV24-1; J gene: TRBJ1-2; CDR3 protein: CATSAYSTGKGNYGYTF
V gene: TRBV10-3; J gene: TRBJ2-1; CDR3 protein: CAISESGGEQFF
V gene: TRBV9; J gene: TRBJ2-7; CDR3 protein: CASSPKDSLIYEQYF
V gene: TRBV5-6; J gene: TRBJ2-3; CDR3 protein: CASSSRLASTDTQYF
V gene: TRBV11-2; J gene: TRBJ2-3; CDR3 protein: CASSSLSTDTQYF
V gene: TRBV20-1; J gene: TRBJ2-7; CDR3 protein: CSACERDSYEQYF
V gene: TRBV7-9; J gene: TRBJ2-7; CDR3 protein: CASSITSPDEQYF
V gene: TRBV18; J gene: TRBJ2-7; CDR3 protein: CASSLTPAYEQYF
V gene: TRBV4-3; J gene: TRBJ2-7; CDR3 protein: CASSQYRLGGDEQYF
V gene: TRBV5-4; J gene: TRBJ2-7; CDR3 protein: CASSSWDSSDEQYF
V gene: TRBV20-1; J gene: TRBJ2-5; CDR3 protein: CSARGRRQETQYF
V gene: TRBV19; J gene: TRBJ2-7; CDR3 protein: CASSIDAGTSPYEQYF
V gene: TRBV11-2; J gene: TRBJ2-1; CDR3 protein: CASSSVEIDNEQFF
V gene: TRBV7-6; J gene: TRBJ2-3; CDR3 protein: CASSPGLAGGLTDTQYF
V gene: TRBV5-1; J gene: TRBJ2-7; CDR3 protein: CASSASPIALYEQYF
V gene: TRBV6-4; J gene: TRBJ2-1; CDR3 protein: CASSDSSGGRAEQFF
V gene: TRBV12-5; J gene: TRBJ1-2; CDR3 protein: CASGPGSYGYTF